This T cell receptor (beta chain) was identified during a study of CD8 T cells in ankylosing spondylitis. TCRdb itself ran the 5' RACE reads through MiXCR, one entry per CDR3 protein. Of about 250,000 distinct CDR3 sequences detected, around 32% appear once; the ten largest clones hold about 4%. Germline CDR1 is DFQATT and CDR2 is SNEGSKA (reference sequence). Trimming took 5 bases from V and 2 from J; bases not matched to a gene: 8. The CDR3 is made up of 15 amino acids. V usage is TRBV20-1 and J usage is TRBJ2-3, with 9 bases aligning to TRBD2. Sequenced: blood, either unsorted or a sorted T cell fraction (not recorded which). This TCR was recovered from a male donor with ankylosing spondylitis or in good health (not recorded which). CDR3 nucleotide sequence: TGCAGTGCTCTCCCCCTAGCGGGGTACACAGATACGCAGTATTTT. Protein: CSALPLAGYTDTQYF.